The 19 T cell receptor beta chains below all came from one sample that was sequenced in a study of blood T cell repertoires in COVID-19 (dated by TCRdb to 2019 to 2021). The library relied on the immunoSEQ multiplex PCR assay. The clones in this table, taken by TCRdb from immuneACCESS, are in-frame only. Not every clone is retained; where verified, under half of the shortfall comes from an unresolved V gene, and the cause of the rest is unknown. The table for this sample lists 300,000 to 350,000 clones; roughly nine tenths of them were counted only once. Less than 9.5% of the sample comes from the top ten. The sequencing input was PBMCs or T cells enriched from blood (not recorded which). These receptors were collected from a woman in her thirties who had recovered from COVID-19.

V and J are TRBV10-3 and TRBJ1-6; the match to TRBD1 covers 9 bases. The CDR3 has 14 residues. Germline V gene lookup returns CDR1 ENHRY and CDR2 SYGVKD. J was trimmed by 3 bases and V by 10 bases; bases with no gene match: 4. In DNA form, the CDR3 reads TGTGCCACCCGGGACAGGGACTATAATTCACCCCTCCACTTT. Protein sequence: CATRDRDYNSPLHF.

This rearrangement joins TRBV30 to TRBJ2-7; no clear D. The CDR3 totals 15 residues. Germline V CDR1 and CDR2: GTSNPN, SVGIG (reference sequence). Trimming shortened V by 0 bases and J by 1 base, and 13 bases separated the two germline ends. In DNA form, the CDR3 reads TGTGCCTGGAGTGTTATCGCGGTAAGGTCCTACGAGCAGTACTTC. Translating gives CAWSVIAVRSYEQYF.

The chain recombines TRBV27 with TRBJ1-1, with 9 bases that match TRBD1. Unmatched junction bases numbered 2, after V lost 4 bases and J lost 2 bases. CDR1 and CDR2 (germline): MNHEY, SMNVEV (reference sequence). This CDR3 contains 14 residues. The chain's CDR3 is CASSYTGGNTEAFF. For the CDR3, the DNA is TGTGCCAGCAGTTACACAGGGGGCAACACTGAAGCTTTCTTT.

This clone occurred once. The chain has TRBV7-2 and TRBJ1-2, with no clear D. The CDR3 covers 15 residues. Germline values: CDR1 SGHTA, CDR2 FQGNSA. V lost 5 bases, J lost 5 bases, and 18 bases lay in between. The CDR3 loop reads CASSPVRVGSYGYTF. CDR3 nucleotide sequence: TGTGCCAGCAGCCCCGTGAGGGTGGGGTCGTATGGCTACACCTTC.

The chain uses TRBV3-1 (or the pseudogene TRBV3-2) and TRBJ1-1; D call uncertain. Per germline, CDR1 LGHDT and CDR2 YNNKEL (reference sequence). The CDR3 extends over 11 amino acids. The ends were cut back, 3 bases at V and 5 bases at J, with 4 bases in the middle. The CDR3: CASSHRTEAFF. The DNA of the CDR3 is TGTGCCAGCAGCCACCGGACTGAAGCTTTCTTT.

This sequence joins TRBV4-1 and TRBJ1-3, with 7 bases that match TRBD1. This CDR3 contains 18 residues. The V gene's germline CDR1 is MGHRA and CDR2 YSYEKL. J gave up 4 bases and V 3 bases, and 15 bases lay outside the gene matches. The CDR3 DNA reads as TGCGCCAGCAGCCATTATCTGGAAGACAGGGAAAGGGGAAACACCATATATTTT. Protein product: CASSHYLEDRERGNTIYF.

V is TRBV7-9 and J is TRBJ1-1; 7 nucleotides agree with TRBD1. The CDR3 spans 15 residues. Unmatched junction bases numbered 10, after V lost 4 bases and J lost 5 bases. The germline CDR1 and CDR2 sequences are SEHNR and FQNEAQ (reference sequence). The CDR3 loop reads CASSSPLTGLTEAFF. The DNA of the CDR3 is TGTGCCAGCAGCTCCCCCCTGACAGGGTTAACTGAAGCTTTCTTT.

The V call is TRBV3-1 (or the pseudogene TRBV3-2), the J call TRBJ2-5; TRBD2 is a possible D gene (7 bases). V was cut by 2 bases and J by 5 bases, with 15 bases left in between. Germline CDR1 reads LGHDT; CDR2 reads YNNKEL (reference sequence). This CDR3 is built from 15 residues. CDR3: CASSQIGGLGETQYF. In DNA, the CDR3 is TGTGCCAGCAGCCAAATCGGGGGGCTTGGGGAGACCCAGTACTTC.

As for this clone: Other DNA sequences from this sample encode an identical CDR3 as well. The J gene is TRBJ2-7, the V gene TRBV27; 7 positions agree with TRBD1. CDR1 and CDR2 from the germline V gene are MNHEY and SMNVEV (reference sequence). The CDR3 length is 14 residues. V shed 4 bases, J shed 0 bases, and the junction held 3 bases outside the gene matches. CDR3 amino acids: CASSWTGSSYEQYF. The CDR3 nucleotides read TGTGCCAGCAGTTGGACAGGAAGCTCCTACGAGCAGTACTTC.

The chain is built from TRBV5-1 and TRBJ2-1; weak D call: TRBD1 (6 bases). V was pared by 0 bases and J by 3 bases, with 7 bases between. The CDR3 is made up of 14 amino acids. Germline V gene sequence: CDR1 SGHRS, CDR2 YFSETQ. CDR3 sequence (DNA): TGCGCCAGCAGCTTGGGACAGGTCTACAATGAGCAGTTCTTC. Protein sequence: CASSLGQVYNEQFF.

The V gene is TRBV4-1, the J gene TRBJ2-7; weak D call: TRBD2 (6 bases). The CDR3 has 16 amino acids. Germline CDR1 is MGHRA and CDR2 is YSYEKL. Trimming took off 2 bases at V and 5 bases at J, with 19 bases between the two ends. DNA for the CDR3: TGCGCCAGCAGCCAACCCCTACGGGGGATGCCAAACGAGCAGTACTTC. As protein: CASSQPLRGMPNEQYF.

The rearrangement uses TRBV18 and TRBJ2-7; 9 nucleotides line up with TRBD2. Germline V gene sequence: CDR1 KGHSH, CDR2 LQKENI. This CDR3 is 14 amino acids long. J gave up 5 bases and V 3 bases, and 5 bases lay outside the gene matches. CDR3 residues: CASSPTSGTNEQYF. For the CDR3, the DNA is TGTGCCAGCTCACCGACTAGCGGAACGAACGAGCAGTACTTC.

J is TRBJ2-4 and V is TRBV7-2, with D possibly TRBD2 on 5 matching bases. The V gene lost 5 bases and the J gene lost 9 bases, with 20 bases spanning the gap. CDR3 length equals 15 residues. Germline CDR1 is SGHTA and CDR2 is FQGNSA. This CDR3 is CASSPMKGPGSIQYF. As DNA, the CDR3 is TGTGCCAGCAGCCCGATGAAGGGTCCGGGGAGCATTCAGTACTTC.

The V call is TRBV14, the J call TRBJ2-1; 11 positions match TRBD2. The CDR3 contains 15 residues. Germline CDR1 and CDR2: SGHDN and FVKESK. V gave up 4 bases and J gave up 10 bases; unmatched junction bases: 9. As DNA, the CDR3 is TGTGCCAGCAGCCCCGGGACTAGCGGCTGGGGGGAGCAGTTCTTC. Amino acid sequence: CASSPGTSGWGEQFF. The whole variable domain, remainder taken from reference TRBV14 and TRBJ2-1, is EAGVTQFPSHSVIEKGQTVTLRCDPISGHDNLYWYRRVMGKEIKFLLHFVKESKQDESGMPNNRFLAERTGGTYSTLKVQPAELEDSGVYFCASSPGTSGWGEQFFGPGTRLTVL.

V and J are TRBV7-2 and TRBJ2-5; a possible D gene is TRBD2 (6 bases). V lost 4 bases and J 7 bases, leaving 19 bases between the germline ends. The CDR3 extends over 15 amino acids. Germline CDR1 is SGHTA and CDR2 is FQGNSA. The CDR3 loop reads CASSSRAEGPSTQYF. CDR3 coding DNA: TGTGCCAGCAGCTCAAGGGCGGAGGGGCCGTCGACCCAGTACTTC. The full variable domain, in which reference TRBV7-2 and TRBJ2-5 provide the parts outside the CDR3, is GAGVSQSPSNKVTEKGKDVELRCDPISGHTALYWYRQSLGQGLEFLIYFQGNSAPDKSGLPSDRFSAERTGGSVSTLTIQRTQQEDSAVYLCASSSRAEGPSTQYFGPGTRLLVL.

This clone was found once. The chain joins TRBV27 to TRBJ2-3; 7 nucleotides align to TRBD2. CDR3 length: 13 amino acids. After removal of 6 bases from V and 5 bases from J, the junction contained 5 bases not matched to a gene. Germline values: CDR1 MNHEY, CDR2 SMNVEV (reference sequence). The CDR3 is CASRGLVEDTQYF. The DNA of the CDR3 is TGTGCCAGCAGAGGACTAGTAGAAGATACGCAGTATTTT.

This clone appeared a single time. J is TRBJ2-3 and V is TRBV11-3; perhaps TRBD1 as D (6 bases). Looked up from germline, CDR1 is SGHNT and CDR2 is YENEEA. This CDR3 is built from 12 residues. V was clipped by 5 bases and J by 12 bases, with 15 bases between them. This CDR3 is CASSAYRDIQYF. In DNA, the CDR3 is TGTGCCAGCAGCGCATACCGGGACATTCAGTATTTT. Complete variable domain (other parts from reference TRBV11-3 and TRBJ2-3): EAGVVQSPRYKIIEKKQPVAFWCNPISGHNTLYWYLQNLGQGPELLIRYENEEAVDDSQLPKDRFSAERLKGVDSTLKIQPAELGDSAVYLCASSAYRDIQYFGPGTRLTVL.

The rearrangement uses TRBV19 and TRBJ1-1; D gene uncertain. The ends were cut back, 9 bases at V and 4 bases at J, with 12 bases in the middle. CDR1 and CDR2 from the germline V gene are LNHDA and SQIVND (reference sequence). This CDR3 has 12 residues. Here the CDR3 DNA reads TGTGCCAGCCGGGGTTCGGGCACTGAAGCTTTCTTT. Protein: CASRGSGTEAFF.

V is TRBV10-3 and J is TRBJ1-1, with a weak D call TRBD1 (6 bases). Trimming pared 9 bases from V and 6 bases from J, leaving 23 bases between. CDR1 is ENHRY, CDR2 SYGVKD, per germline. This CDR3 has 15 residues. The CDR3 region is CAIKPLQGHDSEAFF. The CDR3 bases are TGTGCCATAAAGCCCCTACAGGGTCATGACTCTGAAGCTTTCTTT.